This T cell receptor beta chain was sequenced for a study of T cell clones after liver transplantation. Profiled with immunoSEQ multiplex PCR; TCRdb holds only in-frame clones, not every one. Of roughly 97,000 clones listed, 75% to 85% are singletons. Trimming stripped 2 bases from V and 1 base from J, with 15 bases between. Per the germline V gene, CDR1 is GTSNPN and CDR2 is SVGIG (reference sequence). The CDR3 runs to 16 residues. Overall study findings and caveats: Graft donor-reactive T cells possibly entered the graft instead of undergoing deletion.

As to this clone: Antigen: not known.

V gene TRBV30 combines with J gene TRBJ2-1; TRBD1 is a possible D gene (5 bases). The sequence was collected from a human donor who received a liver transplant. This sample comprised CD4+ T cells from blood, obtained before liver transplant. The DNA for the CDR3 is TGTGCCTGGAGTCCCAGGGCGAGCGCGTCCTACAATGAGCAGTTCTTC. Protein product: CAWSPRASASYNEQFF. Combining the CDR3 with reference TRBV30 and TRBJ2-1 gives the whole variable domain SQTIHQWPATLVQPVGSPLSLECTVEGTSNPNLYWYRQAAGRGLQLLFYSVGIGQISSEVPQNLSASRPQDRQFILSSKKLLLSDSGFYLCAWSPRASASYNEQFFGPGTRLTVL.